These T cell receptor beta chains were read from a single sample in a study of blood T cells in healthy people across ages. TCRdb re-derived calls from the 5' RACE reads in MiXCR, one entry per CDR3 protein. The sample records 600,000 to 650,000 distinct CDR3 sequences, under 65% being singletons. Sequencing was carried out using blood. The receptors stem from a man in his 60s in good health. Each CDR3 is given with its conserved first and last residue. D genes are given only for firm matches. Rows give clone size only sometimes, using once, few, many, or a class for an expanded clone.

>TRBV10-3|TRBJ1-6|.|.
CAISEGAVYNSPLHF
TGTGCCATCAGTGAAGGGGCAGTGTATAATTCACCCCTCCACTTT
>TRBV7-2|TRBJ2-3|few|.
CASSLRRSDTQYF
TGTGCCAGCAGCTTAAGGAGGTCAGATACGCAGTATTTT
>TRBV5-1|TRBJ2-5|few|.
CASNEGRLQETQYF
TGCGCCAGCAACGAAGGGCGTCTACAAGAGACCCAGTACTTC
>TRBV27|TRBJ1-2|.|TRBD1
CASSSNRGVVYGYTF
TGTGCCAGCAGTTCTAACAGGGGAGTCGTCTATGGCTACACCTTC
>TRBV6-2/TRBV6-3|TRBJ1-5|.|.
CASSNQGGGQPQHF
TGTGCCAGCAGTAACCAGGGTGGGGGTCAGCCCCAGCATTTT
>TRBV11-2|TRBJ2-1|.|.
CASSFQQVRIEQFF
TGTGCCAGCAGCTTCCAGCAGGTGCGGATTGAGCAGTTCTTC
>TRBV6-1|TRBJ2-3|.|.
CASLLPSGTDTQYF
TGTGCCAGCCTACTTCCTTCGGGCACAGATACGCAGTATTTT
>TRBV6-5|TRBJ1-5|.|TRBD1
CASSLRTGLQPQHF
TGTGCCAGCAGTCTCCGGACAGGGCTTCAGCCCCAGCATTTT
>TRBV21-1|TRBJ1-5|few|.
CASSSRGQPQHF
TGTGCCAGCAGCAGTAGGGGGCAGCCCCAGCATTTT
>TRBV19|TRBJ1-1|.|TRBD1
CASNPGTANTEAFF
TGTGCCAGTAATCCCGGGACAGCGAACACTGAAGCTTTCTTT
>TRBV12-3/TRBV12-4|TRBJ2-7|few|TRBD2
CASSPAGTSGYEQYF
TGTGCCAGCAGCCCTGCCGGGACTAGCGGCTACGAGCAGTACTTC